Below, one T cell receptor (beta chain) is given with its context. Its antigen is not known. Libraries were prepared by immunoSEQ multiplex PCR; TCRdb keeps only in-frame clonotypes and omits some of them. The data contain 90,000 to 140,000 clones, 82% of them seen just once; the ten biggest clones take up less than 6%. The sample belongs to a study of T cell responses to AZD1222 COVID-19 vaccine. Across the whole study: Second-dose intervals near 4 or 12 weeks were combined. Study-wide results and limits: Donor demographics were predominantly white British with a female majority; clonal diversity may be underestimated. Receipt of two AZD1222 doses was followed by a rise in Spike-specific TCR breadth and depth.

V was clipped by 7 bases and J by 8 bases; unmatched bases: 9. CDR1 is MNHEY, CDR2 SMNVEV, per germline (reference sequence). The length of the CDR3 is 13 residues. The receptor's source is an adult in good health. The source was peripheral blood, collected on day 0 of AZD1222 vaccination. The V gene is TRBV27, the J gene TRBJ1-2; 8 positions match TRBD1. CDR3 nucleotide sequence: TGTGCCAGCACTCGGCAGGGGGCGTCAGGCTACACCTTC. As protein: CASTRQGASGYTF.